The sequence of this T cell receptor (beta chain) was determined in a study of blood T cell repertoires in COVID-19. This clone appeared once. Profiling relied on immunoSEQ multiplex PCR, and the TCRdb table lists in-frame clones only, not all of them. This sample has about 95,000 clones, with 80% to 90% found just once. CDR3 length equals 16 residues. V dropped 4 bases and J dropped 0 bases, with 16 bases sitting between them. The V gene's germline CDR1 is SGHDT and CDR2 YYEEEE. Sample: peripheral blood. This sequence joins TRBV5-6 and TRBJ1-1, with D perhaps TRBD1 (5 bases). The TCR comes from a human donor in a cohort sampled during active COVID-19. As DNA, the CDR3 is TGTGCCAGCAGCGGAATTAGGGGTGGTATGAACACTGAAGCTTTCTTT. It specifies CASSGIRGGMNTEAFF.